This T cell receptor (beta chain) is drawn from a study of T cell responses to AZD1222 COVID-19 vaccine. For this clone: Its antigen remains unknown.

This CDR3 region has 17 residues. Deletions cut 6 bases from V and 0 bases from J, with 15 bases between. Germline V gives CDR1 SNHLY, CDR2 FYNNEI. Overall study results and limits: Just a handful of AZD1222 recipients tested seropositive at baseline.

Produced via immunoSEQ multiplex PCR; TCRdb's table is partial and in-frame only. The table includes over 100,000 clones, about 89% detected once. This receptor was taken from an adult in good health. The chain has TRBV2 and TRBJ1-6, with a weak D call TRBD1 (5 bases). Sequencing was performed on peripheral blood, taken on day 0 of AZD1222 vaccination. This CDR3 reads CASRYGTVSSYNSPLHF. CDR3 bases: TGTGCCAGCAGGTATGGGACGGTGAGCTCCTATAATTCACCCCTCCACTTT.